This TCR beta chain comes out of a study of T cell responses to AZD1222 COVID-19 vaccine. A note on this clone: Its antigen is not identified.

Repertoires were generated with immunoSEQ multiplex PCR, while TCRdb's copy carries only in-frame clones and drops some. The sample lists about 100,000 clones, 86% occurring once. Germline CDR1 and CDR2: SGHRS and YFSETQ. This CDR3 region has 16 residues. J lost 5 bases, V lost 0 bases, and 7 bases had no gene match. Study results and caveats: Donors were chiefly white British, with a greater number of females, and clonal diversity was perhaps underestimated. Spike-specific TCR breadth and depth grew following two AZD1222 doses. Samples come after the peak T cell response, not at day 14.

J is TRBJ2-2 and V is TRBV5-1, with 7 bases identical to TRBD1. Sequenced here: peripheral blood, sampled 28 days after the second dose of the MenACWY control vaccine. This clonotype was sampled from an adult who received the MenACWY meningococcal vaccine as a control. The CDR3 region is CASSLEGQPRTGELFF. In DNA form, the CDR3 reads TGCGCCAGCAGCTTGGAGGGACAGCCTAGAACCGGGGAGCTGTTTTTT.